The clone carrying this TCR beta chain has more than one count but fewer than ten. The antigen remains unidentified. The CDR3 has 14 amino acids. The germline V and J ends were trimmed by 5 bases and 2 bases, with 12 bases remaining between them. CDR1 SGHTA and CDR2 FQGNSA come from the germline V gene. These patients, aged 18 to 65, had recently diagnosed hyperthyroidism lasting under 2 months. The source of the sample is a study of T cells in Graves' hyperthyroidism and ophthalmopathy. Study details: At the time of initial diagnosis and before any treatment, peripheral blood was collected.

Findings of the study overall: Blood shared most expanded thyroid clonotypes above 0.001.

It was RNA transcripts that yielded the amplified TCR beta CDR3 regions. Researchers ran a first-round RT-PCR on the TCR CDR3 using the HTBI primer set. Via MiXCR, TCRdb re-called the multiplex PCR reads, giving one row per CDR3 protein. The sample holds fewer than 600,000 distinct CDR3 sequences, roughly 15% seen once. The sequence was collected from a woman aged 35 to 49 with Graves' hyperthyroidism. The chain has TRBV7-2 and TRBJ2-5, with a weak D call TRBD1 (6 bases). Material: blood. CDR3 nucleotides: TGTGCCAGCAGCCCGACAGGCCAACAAGAGACCCAGTACTTC. Translating it yields CASSPTGQQETQYF.